Given below is one T cell receptor beta chain in context. The table came from immunoSEQ multiplex PCR; TCRdb's copy has only in-frame clones and leaves some out. The sample has about 260,000 clones, approximately 87% seen once. The germline CDR1 and CDR2 sequences are SEHNR and FQNEAQ (reference sequence). The V and J ends lost 4 bases and 2 bases respectively, with 14 bases between them. The CDR3 consists of 15 residues. This record comes from a study of blood T cell repertoires in COVID-19. The J gene is TRBJ1-1, the V gene TRBV7-9; a weak D match, TRBD1 (5 bases). The receptor comes from a woman between 35 and 50 years old who had recovered from COVID-19. Source material: peripheral blood. CDR3 residues: CASSSPGVRNTEAFF. The DNA for the CDR3 is TGTGCCAGCAGCTCCCCGGGGGTGCGAAACACTGAAGCTTTCTTT.